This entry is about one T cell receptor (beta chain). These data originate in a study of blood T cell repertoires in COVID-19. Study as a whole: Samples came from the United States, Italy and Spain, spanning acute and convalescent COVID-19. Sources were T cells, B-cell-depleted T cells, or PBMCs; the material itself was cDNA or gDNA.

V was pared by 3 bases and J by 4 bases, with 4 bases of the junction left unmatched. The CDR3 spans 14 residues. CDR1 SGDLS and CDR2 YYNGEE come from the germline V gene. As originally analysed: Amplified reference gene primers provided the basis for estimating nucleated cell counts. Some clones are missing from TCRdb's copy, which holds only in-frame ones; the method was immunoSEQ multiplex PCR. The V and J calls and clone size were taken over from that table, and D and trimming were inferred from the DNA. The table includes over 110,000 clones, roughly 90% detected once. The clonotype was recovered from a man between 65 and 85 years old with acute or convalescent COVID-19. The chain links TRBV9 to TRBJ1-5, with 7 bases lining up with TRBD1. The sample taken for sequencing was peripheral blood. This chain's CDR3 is CASSATGRNQPQHF. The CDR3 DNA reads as TGTGCCAGCAGCGCGACAGGGAGGAATCAGCCCCAGCATTTT.